This TCR beta chain comes out of a study of T-cell reconstitution after alpha-beta-depleted transplantation in children. TCRbeta library preparation incorporated unique molecular identifiers. In TCRdb, the PCR reads were re-called with MiXCR into one record per CDR3 protein. The data hold 600,000 to 700,000 distinct CDR3 sequences, with roughly 14% observed a single time. The CDR3 loop spans 12 amino acids. V lost 2 bases and J 6 bases, leaving 4 bases between the germline ends. In germline, CDR1 is MDHEN, CDR2 SYDVKM. This clonotype was seen a handful of times. The chain is built from TRBV28 and TRBJ1-4; D is undetermined. This clonotype originated in a girl aged 2 to 9 with congenital amegakaryocytic thrombocytopenia, due to receive a stem cell transplant. The sample was PBMCs, taken before TCRalphabeta/CD19-depleted stem cell transplant. CDR3 in amino acids: CASSLRHEKLFF. CDR3 bases: TGTGCCAGCAGTTTAAGGCATGAAAAACTGTTTTTT.